This TCR beta chain was identified in a study of read filtering for tumor transcriptome and immune sequencing. Whole-study context: Patients were 17 to 20 male and approximately 15 female, mean age around 70 years, range about 47 to 85. After DNase treatment, RNA was made into whole-transcriptome libraries. Study results and caveats: Even smaller IR-seq throughput identified most shared clonotypes.

Germline V gene data show CDR1 as MGHRA and CDR2 as YSYEKL. The CDR3 runs to 15 residues. Trimming took off 2 bases at V and 0 bases at J, with 11 bases between the two ends. This library used roughly 0.4 ug RNA and molecular barcoded adaptors spanning alpha/delta and beta/gamma chains. One entry per CDR3 protein results from TCRdb running MiXCR on the reads. The data hold around 130,000 distinct CDR3 sequences, with about 13% observed a single time. This clonotype was seen ten or more times. The antigen is not known. The sequence was obtained from a donor at least 40 years old with multiple myeloma. The sample taken for sequencing was a population of CD138-negative cells sorted from bone marrow. The rearrangement joins TRBV4-1 to TRBJ2-7, with D unclear. CDR3 sequence reads: CASSQPPASSYEQYF. CDR3 nucleotides: TGCGCCAGCAGCCAACCCCCGGCAAGCTCCTACGAGCAGTACTTC.